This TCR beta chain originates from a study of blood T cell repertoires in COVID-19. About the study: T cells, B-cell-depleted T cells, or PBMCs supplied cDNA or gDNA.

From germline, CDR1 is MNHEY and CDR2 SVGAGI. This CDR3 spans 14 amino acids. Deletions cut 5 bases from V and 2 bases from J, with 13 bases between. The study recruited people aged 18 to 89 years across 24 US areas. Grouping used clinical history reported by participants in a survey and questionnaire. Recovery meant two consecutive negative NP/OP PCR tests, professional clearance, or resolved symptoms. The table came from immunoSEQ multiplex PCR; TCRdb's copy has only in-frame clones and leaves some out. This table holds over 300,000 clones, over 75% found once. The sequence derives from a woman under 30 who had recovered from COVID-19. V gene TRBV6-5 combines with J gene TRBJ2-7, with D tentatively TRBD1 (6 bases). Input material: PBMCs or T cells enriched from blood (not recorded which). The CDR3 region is CASSRDTSTYEQYF. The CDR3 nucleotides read TGTGCCAGCAGTCGGGACACGTCCACCTACGAGCAGTACTTC.